This T cell receptor beta chain came from a study of technical replicates of blood from several donors. V gave up 5 bases and J gave up 4 bases; unmatched junction bases: 8. Germline CDR1 MNHNS, CDR2 SASEGT. This CDR3 contains 15 residues. Profiling relied on immunoSEQ multiplex PCR, and the TCRdb table lists in-frame clones only, not all of them. The data show about 70,000 clones, over 90% seen once. The chain combines TRBV6-1 with TRBJ2-1; TRBD1 agrees at 7 bases. This clonotype originated in a human donor in good health. Sequenced input: T cells isolated from PBMCs. CDR3 sequence (DNA): TGTGCCAGCAGTCCACAGGGGCCCTCTTACAATGAGCAGTTCTTC. Translating gives CASSPQGPSYNEQFF.